A single sample gave rise to the 28 T cell receptor beta chains below, sequenced in a study of blood T cell repertoires in COVID-19. The protocol was immunoSEQ multiplex PCR, while the TCRdb copy is restricted to in-frame clones and leaves out a portion. The sample yields 30,000 to 40,000 clones, around 90% seen once. The sequenced sample was peripheral blood. Source of these receptors: a man in his sixties with active COVID-19.

This sequence joins TRBV19 and TRBJ1-2, with 11 positions matching TRBD1. With 6 bases clipped from V and 8 bases from J, the junction kept 8 bases outside the gene matches. The length of the CDR3 is 14 residues. Germline CDR1 reads LNHDA; CDR2 reads SQIVND (reference sequence). Here the CDR3 DNA reads TGTGCCAGTAGCCCGGACAGGGGGCATAGGGGCTACACCTTC. Protein: CASSPDRGHRGYTF.

The chain is built from TRBV7-2 and TRBJ1-1; a possible D gene is TRBD1 (6 bases). V was trimmed by 1 base and J by 5 bases, leaving 11 bases between them. This CDR3 spans 14 amino acids. Germline V gene lookup returns CDR1 SGHTA and CDR2 FQGNSA. In nucleotides, the CDR3 is TGTGCCAGCAGCTTAGTACAGGGCGGGACTGAAGCTTTCTTT. It encodes CASSLVQGGTEAFF.

The chain uses TRBV10-2 and TRBJ2-5; 9 bases align to TRBD2. The CDR3 loop spans 15 amino acids. The ends lost 0 bases at V and 4 bases at J; junction bases unmatched: 3. CDR1 is WSHSY and CDR2 is SAAADI in the germline V gene. The CDR3 DNA follows: TGCGCCAGCAGTGAGTCCCTAGCGGGACGAGAGACCCAGTACTTC. Amino acid sequence: CASSESLAGRETQYF.

The chain couples TRBV3-1 (or the pseudogene TRBV3-2) to TRBJ2-1, with 12 bases aligning to TRBD2. CDR3 length: 15 residues. Losses at the gene ends were 4 bases for V and 8 bases for J; bases not matched to a gene: 6. Germline V CDR1 and CDR2: LGHDT, YNNKEL (reference sequence). CDR3 protein: CASSLRTSGNDEQFF. The CDR3 bases are TGTGCCAGCAGCCTCCGGACTAGCGGGAACGATGAGCAGTTCTTC.

V is TRBV11-2 and J is TRBJ1-5; TRBD1 matches at 7 bases. V was pared by 5 bases and J by 6 bases, with 4 bases of the junction left unmatched. This CDR3 has 13 residues. Germline values: CDR1 SGHAT, CDR2 FQNNGV. The CDR3 DNA follows: TGTGCCAGCAGCGCCGACAGGGTTCAGCCCCAGCATTTT. It codes for CASSADRVQPQHF.

The gene calls are TRBV24-1 and TRBJ2-5, with TRBD1 matching 9 bases. Germline assignment: CDR1 KGHDR and CDR2 SFDVKD. The CDR3 loop spans 16 amino acids. V trimming: 4 bases; J trimming: 7 bases; junction bases outside the gene matches: 12. The CDR3 spells CATSDPRQGVSGTQYF. As DNA, the CDR3 is TGTGCCACCAGTGACCCCCGACAGGGGGTAAGCGGGACCCAGTACTTC.

This clone was counted a single time. The rearrangement joins TRBV3-1 (or the pseudogene TRBV3-2) to TRBJ2-5; 10 bases match TRBD1. From germline, CDR1 is LGHDT and CDR2 YNNKEL (reference sequence). The CDR3 is made up of 15 amino acids. J gave up 2 bases and V 4 bases, and 4 bases lay outside the gene matches. The CDR3 nucleotides read TGTGCCAGCAGCCTGGACAGGGGGAGGCAAGAGACCCAGTACTTC. It yields the protein CASSLDRGRQETQYF.

The chain couples TRBV5-1 to TRBJ2-5; TRBD2 agrees at 8 bases. After removal of 1 base from V and 1 base from J, the junction contained 9 bases not matched to a gene. The CDR3 has 17 amino acids. Germline V gives CDR1 SGHRS, CDR2 YFSETQ. The CDR3 region has the DNA TGCGCCAGCAGCTTGCCGTTAGCGGGATTGAGCCAAGAGACCCAGTACTTC. This encodes CASSLPLAGLSQETQYF.

V usage is TRBV5-1 and J usage is TRBJ2-5, with TRBD2 matching over 7 bases. The CDR3 has 15 amino acids. V was clipped by 2 bases and J by 2 bases; unmatched bases: 6. Germline-derived CDR1 and CDR2 are SGHRS and YFSETQ. The CDR3 spells CASSFPSGEQETQYF. The CDR3 nucleotides read TGCGCCAGCAGCTTTCCTAGCGGTGAGCAAGAGACCCAGTACTTC.

This chain joins TRBV29-1 and TRBJ2-3; D is possibly TRBD2 (6 bases). CDR1 SQVTM and CDR2 ANQGSEA come from the germline V gene. There are 15 residues in the CDR3. Trimming shortened V by 0 bases and J by 2 bases, and 12 bases separated the two germline ends. As DNA, the CDR3 is TGCAGCGTTGAAGATCATCGGGGGACCACAGATACGCAGTATTTT. This gives the protein CSVEDHRGTTDTQYF.

This chain uses TRBV25-1 with TRBJ1-3, with D perhaps matching TRBD1 (6 bases). Trimming stripped 6 bases from V and 2 bases from J, with 11 bases between. The V gene's germline CDR1 is MGHDK and CDR2 SYGVNS. The CDR3 consists of 14 residues. This CDR3 reads CASRDSQTGNTIYF. Written as DNA, the CDR3 is TGTGCCAGCAGGGACAGCCAAACTGGAAACACCATATATTTT.

The J gene is TRBJ2-1, the V gene TRBV4-1; D is perhaps TRBD1 (6 bases). Looked up from germline, CDR1 is MGHRA and CDR2 is YSYEKL. With 8 bases removed from V and 4 bases from J, the gap between germline ends came to 15 bases. CDR3 size: 14 residues. The CDR3 is CASRPIQGYNEQFF. In DNA form, the CDR3 reads TGCGCCAGCCGTCCTATCCAGGGGTACAATGAGCAGTTCTTC.

The V and J genes are TRBV5-1 and TRBJ1-5; the D gene is possibly TRBD1 (6 bases). This CDR3 region has 14 residues. The ends were cut back, 3 bases at V and 2 bases at J, with 9 bases in the middle. The germline CDR1 and CDR2 sequences are SGHRS and YFSETQ. CDR3 nucleotides: TGCGCCAGCAGCTCGGCAGGGGGCAATCAGCCCCAGCATTTT. The encoded protein is CASSSAGGNQPQHF.

The chain carries TRBV11-2 and TRBJ1-4, with 9 positions matching TRBD1. The length of the CDR3 is 15 residues. V lost 5 bases, J lost 5 bases, and 6 bases stayed unmatched. Germline CDR1 reads SGHAT; CDR2 reads FQNNGV. The CDR3 protein is CASSLTGGRNEKLFF. CDR3 DNA: TGTGCCAGCAGCCTTACAGGGGGCCGGAATGAAAAACTGTTTTTT.

This clone was seen once. The chain has TRBV6-5 and TRBJ2-3, with 8 bases fitting TRBD1. The CDR3 is made up of 14 amino acids. The V gene end was trimmed by 2 bases and the J gene end by 4 bases; junction bases not matched to a gene: 2. Germline CDR1 reads MNHEY; CDR2 reads SVGAGI. CDR3 DNA: TGTGCCAGCAGTTACCAGGGGGCCTCAGATACGCAGTATTTT. This translates into CASSYQGASDTQYF.

This chain links TRBV2 with TRBJ2-7, with TRBD2 matching 7 bases. Germline V gene lookup returns CDR1 SNHLY and CDR2 FYNNEI. The CDR3 is 14 amino acids. Trimming took 6 bases from V and 0 from J; bases not matched to a gene: 5. The CDR3 here is CASRVSGVSYEQYF. The CDR3 DNA follows: TGTGCCAGCAGAGTGAGCGGGGTCTCCTACGAGCAGTACTTC.

This clone was detected only a few times. This chain connects TRBV18 to TRBJ2-1; 9 bases are a match to TRBD2. The V and J ends lost 3 bases and 6 bases, in that order; junction bases with no gene match: 9. The germline V gene has CDR1 KGHSH and CDR2 LQKENI. This CDR3 comprises 16 residues. CDR3 loop: CASSPPPREGRNEQFF. CDR3 DNA: TGTGCCAGCTCACCCCCCCCGCGGGAGGGCCGCAATGAGCAGTTCTTC.

The rearrangement uses TRBV6-5 and TRBJ2-1, with 7 nucleotides matching TRBD2. Germline loops: CDR1 MNHEY, CDR2 SVGAGI. J lost 6 bases, V lost 6 bases, and 5 bases had no gene match. The CDR3 extends over 13 amino acids. CDR3 loop: CASRGLEVNEQFF. CDR3 DNA: TGTGCCAGCAGAGGACTAGAGGTCAATGAGCAGTTCTTC.

V gene TRBV14 combines with J gene TRBJ2-1, with 10 bases matching TRBD2. This CDR3 is 15 amino acids long. V was clipped by 4 bases and J by 9 bases; unmatched bases: 9. Germline CDR1 SGHDN, CDR2 FVKESK. CDR3 sequence reads: CASSPWTSGDGEQFF. In DNA, the CDR3 is TGTGCCAGCAGCCCCTGGACTAGCGGTGACGGTGAGCAGTTCTTC.

The genes are TRBV6-5 and TRBJ2-7; TRBD2 is a possible D gene (5 bases). The V gene lost 0 bases and the J gene lost 0 bases, with 6 bases spanning the gap. The CDR3 runs to 14 residues. CDR1 and CDR2 from the germline V gene are MNHEY and SVGAGI. The CDR3: CASSYSRDSYEQYF. CDR3 nucleotide sequence: TGTGCCAGCAGTTACTCCCGGGACTCCTACGAGCAGTACTTC.

The chain employs TRBV5-1 and TRBJ2-1; 10 bases line up with TRBD2. With V trimmed by 2 bases and J by 8 bases, 7 bases remained unmatched. From germline, CDR1 is SGHRS and CDR2 YFSETQ. The CDR3 has 15 residues. CDR3 sequence: CASSLQREGSDEQFF. CDR3 bases: TGCGCCAGCAGCTTACAGCGGGAGGGCTCGGATGAGCAGTTCTTC.

The chain has TRBV27 and TRBJ2-1; 7 nucleotides match TRBD2. This CDR3 has 16 residues. The trim removed 0 bases at V and 2 bases at J, leaving 4 bases unmatched. Germline CDR1 and CDR2: MNHEY and SMNVEV (reference sequence). The CDR3 sequence is CASSLSSGLAYNEQFF. CDR3 nucleotides: TGTGCCAGCAGTTTATCTAGCGGGCTCGCCTACAATGAGCAGTTCTTC.

The rearrangement links TRBV2 to TRBJ2-4, with 7 bases matching TRBD2. Germline-derived CDR1 and CDR2 are SNHLY and FYNNEI. This CDR3 spans 14 amino acids. With V trimmed by 5 bases and J by 7 bases, 8 bases remained unmatched. Here the CDR3 DNA reads TGTGCCAGCAGTATGGGCGGGAGTATGAACATTCAGTACTTC. Its translation is CASSMGGSMNIQYF. Supplemented by reference TRBV2 and TRBJ2-4, the full variable domain reads EPEVTQTPSHQVTQMGQEVILRCVPISNHLYFYWYRQILGQKVEFLVSFYNNEISEKSEIFDDQFSVERPDGSNFTLKIRSTKLEDSAMYFCASSMGGSMNIQYFGAGTRLSVL.

The chain carries TRBV24-1 and TRBJ2-2; 16 bases match TRBD2. V gave up 5 bases and J gave up 4 bases; unmatched junction bases: 6. CDR1 is KGHDR, CDR2 SFDVKD, per germline. This CDR3 contains 18 residues. In DNA form, the CDR3 reads TGTGCCACCAGTGTGCTAGGGACTAGCGGGAGGGCCACCGGGGAGCTGTTTTTT. This codes for CATSVLGTSGRATGELFF.

The DNA for the CDR3 is TGCGCCAGCAGCCCAGGGACTAGCGGGAATATCCAGTACTTC. Translating it yields CASSPGTSGNIQYF. The chain joins TRBV5-1 to TRBJ2-5, with 13 positions matching TRBD2. The length of the CDR3 is 14 residues. Germline values: CDR1 SGHRS, CDR2 YFSETQ. Trimming took 4 bases from V and 10 from J; bases not matched to a gene: 7.

V gene TRBV4-1 combines with J gene TRBJ2-6; D uncertain. The CDR3 consists of 15 residues. Germline-derived CDR1 and CDR2 are MGHRA and YSYEKL. The V gene lost 2 bases and the J gene lost 0 bases, with 5 bases spanning the gap. CDR3 in DNA: TGCGCCAGCAGCCAACGTTACTCTGGGGCCAACGTCCTGACTTTC. This translates into CASSQRYSGANVLTF.

V usage is TRBV6-5 and J usage is TRBJ2-7; D ambiguous. The CDR3 spans 13 residues. The V end lost 6 bases, the J end lost 4 bases, and 13 bases lay between the germline ends. CDR1 is MNHEY and CDR2 is SVGAGI in the germline V gene. The CDR3 spells CASRSPVTYEQYF. For the CDR3, the DNA is TGTGCCAGCAGGTCGCCGGTGACTTACGAGCAGTACTTC.

The chain joins TRBV19 to TRBJ2-5; TRBD2 might be the D (5 bases). The V and J ends lost 9 bases and 4 bases respectively, with 24 bases between them. The CDR3 spans 16 residues. Looked up from germline, CDR1 is LNHDA and CDR2 is SQIVND (reference sequence). The CDR3: CASIGTVAGDRETQYF. CDR3 coding DNA: TGTGCCAGCATAGGAACCGTGGCGGGCGATCGAGAGACCCAGTACTTC.